A single T cell receptor beta chain is shown here with its context. Its specificity is unknown. Memory T cells were CD45RO+, naive were CD45RA+, sorted by FACS. The sample originates from a study of regulatory dendritic cells for organ transplantation. Study conclusions and caveats: Of resting T cell subsets, memory CD8+ had the most alloreactive clonotypes. Regulatory dendritic cells appeared to expand memory CD8+ clones less than mature ones. Memory CD8+ T cells were the most oligoclonal; naive cells were highly diverse.

The CDR3 has 15 amino acids. J was trimmed by 3 bases and V by 0 bases; bases with no gene match: 1. Looked up from germline, CDR1 is SGHNT and CDR2 is YYREEE (reference sequence). Sequencing was performed with immunoSEQ multiplex PCR; in TCRdb, only in-frame clones are kept and a portion is missing. The sample lists 35,000 to 40,000 clones, about 93% occurring once. The chain combines TRBV5-4 with TRBJ2-3; 10 bases fit TRBD2. The sample consisted of naive CD8+ T cells from blood. The subset is: CD45RA+ naive T cells. The TCR originated in a human donor in good health. The DNA for the CDR3 is TGTGCCAGCAGCTTGGTACTAGCGGGGACAGATACGCAGTATTTT. It codes for CASSLVLAGTDTQYF.